This TCR beta chain was recorded in a study of radiation and T cells in renal cell carcinoma. Study-wide points: Baseline intratumoral clonotype presence is unknown without pretreatment biopsies. In blood, top tumor clones expanded by 2 weeks, shrinking by 4.

Sequencing used immunoSEQ multiplex PCR; TCRdb keeps in-frame clones, though not all of them. The sample holds 130,000 to 150,000 clones, 80% to 90% seen once. As to time point: blood 4 weeks post-SBRT, at nephrectomy. Treatment described: 15 Gy SBRT to primary tumor, nephrectomy 4 weeks later. Nephrectomy followed 15 Gy stereotactic body radiation by 4 weeks. The tumor was a clear cell renal cell carcinoma. Comment on this clone: Its antigen is still unknown.

Germline assignment: CDR1 SGDLS and CDR2 YYNGEE. Trimming removed 0 bases from V and 4 bases from J, with 13 bases in between. The CDR3 has 15 amino acids. The sequencing used blood, collected from a patient whose treatment included radiotherapy and nephrectomy. This clonotype originated in a woman aged 45 to 65 with renal cell carcinoma. The rearrangement joins TRBV9 to TRBJ1-1; D is uncertain. Here the CDR3 DNA reads TGTGCCAGCAGCGTAGTGAAGGATTCGGGCACTGAAGCTTTCTTT. Translated: CASSVVKDSGTEAFF.